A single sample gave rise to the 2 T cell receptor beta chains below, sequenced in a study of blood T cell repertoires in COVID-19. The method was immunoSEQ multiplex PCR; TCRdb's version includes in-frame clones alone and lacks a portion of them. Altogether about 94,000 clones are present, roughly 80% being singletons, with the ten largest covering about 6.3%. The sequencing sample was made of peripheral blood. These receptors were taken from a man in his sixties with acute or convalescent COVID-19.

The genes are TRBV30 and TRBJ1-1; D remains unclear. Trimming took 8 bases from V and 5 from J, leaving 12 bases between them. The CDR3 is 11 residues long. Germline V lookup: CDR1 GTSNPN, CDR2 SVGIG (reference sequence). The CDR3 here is CARNTGTEAFF. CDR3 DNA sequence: TGTGCCCGAAATACCGGGACTGAAGCTTTCTTT.

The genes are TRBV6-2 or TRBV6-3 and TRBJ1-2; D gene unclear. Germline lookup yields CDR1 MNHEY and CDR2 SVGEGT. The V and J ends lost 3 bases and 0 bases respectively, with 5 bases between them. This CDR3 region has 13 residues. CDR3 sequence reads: CASSYLANYGYTF. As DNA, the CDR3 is TGTGCCAGCAGTTATTTAGCTAACTATGGCTACACCTTC.